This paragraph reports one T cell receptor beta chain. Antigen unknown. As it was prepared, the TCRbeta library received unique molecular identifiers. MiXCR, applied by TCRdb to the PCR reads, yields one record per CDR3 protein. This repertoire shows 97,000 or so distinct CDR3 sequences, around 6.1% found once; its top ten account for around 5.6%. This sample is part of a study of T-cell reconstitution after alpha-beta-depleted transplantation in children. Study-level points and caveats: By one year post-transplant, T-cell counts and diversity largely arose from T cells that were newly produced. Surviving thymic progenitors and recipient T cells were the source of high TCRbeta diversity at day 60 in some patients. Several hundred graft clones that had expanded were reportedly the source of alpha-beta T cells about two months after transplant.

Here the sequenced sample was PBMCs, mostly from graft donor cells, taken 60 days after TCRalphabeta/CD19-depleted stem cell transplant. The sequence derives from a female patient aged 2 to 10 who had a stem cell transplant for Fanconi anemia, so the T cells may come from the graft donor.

DNA of the CDR3: TGCAGTGCTAGGGCTCGGGGGCCACCGGGAAACACCATATATTTT. Translated, it gives CSARARGPPGNTIYF. The rearrangement joins TRBV20-1 to TRBJ1-3; a weak D match, TRBD1 (6 bases). The CDR3 has 15 residues. The V and J ends lost 3 bases and 4 bases respectively, with 16 bases between them. Germline values: CDR1 DFQATT, CDR2 SNEGSKA (reference sequence).